This TCR beta chain came from a study of blood T cells in healthy people across ages. It was with a sample-barcoded 5' primer and a J-beta primer mix that a second PCR of roughly 6 to 12 cycles was run. MiXCR was run by TCRdb on the 5' RACE reads, yielding one entry per CDR3 protein. The table shows around 1,800,000 distinct CDR3 sequences, with 35% to 50% occurring only once. CDR3 length equals 15 residues. Trimming removed 3 bases from V and 4 bases from J, with 18 bases in between. Germline CDR1 is DFQATT and CDR2 is SNEGSKA (reference sequence). This clonotype has a handful of counts. The origin of this receptor is a human donor in good health. The sequenced sample was blood. J is TRBJ1-2 and V is TRBV20-1; D unclear. This chain's CDR3 is CSARLKTPSRYGYTF. The CDR3, as DNA: TGCAGTGCTAGGTTAAAGACCCCATCCCGCTATGGCTACACCTTC.